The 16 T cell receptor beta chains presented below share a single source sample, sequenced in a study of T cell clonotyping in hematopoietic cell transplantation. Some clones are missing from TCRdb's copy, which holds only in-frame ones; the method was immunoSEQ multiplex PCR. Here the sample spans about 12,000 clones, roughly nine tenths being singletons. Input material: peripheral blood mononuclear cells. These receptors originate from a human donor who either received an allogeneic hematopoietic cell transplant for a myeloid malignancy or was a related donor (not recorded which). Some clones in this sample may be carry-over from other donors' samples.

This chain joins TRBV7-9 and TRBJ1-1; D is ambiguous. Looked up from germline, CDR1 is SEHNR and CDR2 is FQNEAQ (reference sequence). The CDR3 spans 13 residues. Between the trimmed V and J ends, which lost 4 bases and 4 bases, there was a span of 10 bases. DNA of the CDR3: TGTGCCAGCAGCTACAGTCTGGGCACTGAAGCTTTCTTT. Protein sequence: CASSYSLGTEAFF.

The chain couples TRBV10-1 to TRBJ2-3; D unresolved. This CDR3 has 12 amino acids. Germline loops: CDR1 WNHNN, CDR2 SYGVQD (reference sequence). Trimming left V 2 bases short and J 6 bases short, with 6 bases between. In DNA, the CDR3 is TGCGCCAGCAGTGAGGTGGCCGATACGCAGTATTTT. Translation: CASSEVADTQYF.

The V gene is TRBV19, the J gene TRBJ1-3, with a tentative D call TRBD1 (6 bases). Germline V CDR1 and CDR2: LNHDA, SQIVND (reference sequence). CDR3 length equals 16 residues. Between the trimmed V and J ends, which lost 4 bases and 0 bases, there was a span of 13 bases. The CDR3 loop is CASSTRQASSGNTIYF. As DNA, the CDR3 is TGTGCCAGTAGTACCCGACAGGCTAGCTCTGGAAACACCATATATTTT.

This CDR3 is CASSPSNRGLTGYTF. The DNA for the CDR3 is TGTGCCAGTAGCCCCTCAAACAGGGGATTAACCGGCTACACCTTC. The genes are TRBV19 and TRBJ1-2, with 7 nucleotides matching TRBD1. The CDR3 covers 15 residues. CDR1 is LNHDA and CDR2 is SQIVND in the germline V gene (reference sequence). Trimming at V came to 6 bases and at J to 8 bases, leaving 15 bases not matched to a gene.

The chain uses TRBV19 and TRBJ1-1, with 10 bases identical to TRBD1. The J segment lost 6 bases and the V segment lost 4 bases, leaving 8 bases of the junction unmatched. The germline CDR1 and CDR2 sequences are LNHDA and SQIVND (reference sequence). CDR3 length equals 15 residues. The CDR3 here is CASSTPTGGYSEAFF. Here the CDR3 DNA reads TGTGCCAGTAGTACCCCGACAGGGGGCTATTCTGAAGCTTTCTTT.

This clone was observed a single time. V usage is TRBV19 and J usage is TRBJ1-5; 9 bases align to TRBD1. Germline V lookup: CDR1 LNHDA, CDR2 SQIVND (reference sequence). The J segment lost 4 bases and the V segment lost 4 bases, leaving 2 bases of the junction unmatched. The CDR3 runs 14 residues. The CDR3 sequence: CASSTGQGNQPQHF. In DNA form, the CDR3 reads TGTGCCAGTAGTACTGGACAGGGGAATCAGCCCCAGCATTTT.

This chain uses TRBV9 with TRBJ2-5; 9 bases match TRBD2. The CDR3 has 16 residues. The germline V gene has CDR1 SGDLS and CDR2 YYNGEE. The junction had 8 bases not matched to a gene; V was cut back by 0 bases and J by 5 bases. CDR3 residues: CASSVAGGGAWETQYF. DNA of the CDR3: TGTGCCAGCAGCGTAGCTGGCGGGGGGGCTTGGGAGACCCAGTACTTC.

This chain's CDR3 is CASSQGRGVQGEKLFF. CDR3 nucleotide sequence: TGTGCCAGCAGCCAAGGTCGAGGGGTACAGGGTGAAAAACTGTTTTTT. The V gene is TRBV4-2, the J gene TRBJ1-4, with TRBD1 as a possible D gene (6 bases). V was pared by 1 base and J by 7 bases, with 16 bases between. The germline V gene encodes CDR1 LGHNA and CDR2 YNFKEQ. CDR3 length: 16 residues.

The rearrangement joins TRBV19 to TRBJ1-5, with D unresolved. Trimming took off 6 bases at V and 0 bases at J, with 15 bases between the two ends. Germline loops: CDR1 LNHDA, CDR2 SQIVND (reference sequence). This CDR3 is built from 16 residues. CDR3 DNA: TGTGCCAGTAGGAACCCGACGAGTGTTAGCAATCAGCCCCAGCATTTT. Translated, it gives CASRNPTSVSNQPQHF.

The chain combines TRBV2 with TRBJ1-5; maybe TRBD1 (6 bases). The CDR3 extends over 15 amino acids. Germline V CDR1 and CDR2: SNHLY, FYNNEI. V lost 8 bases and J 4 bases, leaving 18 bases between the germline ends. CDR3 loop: CASDPAPGANQPQHF. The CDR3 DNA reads TGTGCCAGCGACCCCGCTCCAGGGGCGAATCAGCCCCAGCATTTT.

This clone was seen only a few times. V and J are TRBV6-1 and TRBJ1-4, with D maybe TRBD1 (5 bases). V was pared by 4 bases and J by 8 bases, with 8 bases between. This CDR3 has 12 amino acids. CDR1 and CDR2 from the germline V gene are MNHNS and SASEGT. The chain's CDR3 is CASSGREEKLFF. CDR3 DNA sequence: TGTGCCAGCAGTGGCAGGGAAGAAAAACTGTTTTTT.

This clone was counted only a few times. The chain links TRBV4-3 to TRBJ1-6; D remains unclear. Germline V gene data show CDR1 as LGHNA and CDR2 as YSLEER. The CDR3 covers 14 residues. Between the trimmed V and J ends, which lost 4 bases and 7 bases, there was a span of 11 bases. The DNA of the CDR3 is TGCGCCAGCAGCCCCGGGGAGGGAAATTCACCCCTCCACTTT. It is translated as CASSPGEGNSPLHF.

The CDR3, as DNA: TGTGCCAGCACCCCCACCACCGGGATCATTGCCTACAATGAGCAGTTCTTC. Residues: CASTPTTGIIAYNEQFF. The rearrangement joins TRBV5-6 to TRBJ2-1, with D tentatively TRBD2 (5 bases). CDR3 size: 17 residues. V dropped 6 bases and J dropped 2 bases, with 21 bases sitting between them. CDR1 and CDR2 from the germline V gene are SGHDT and YYEEEE.

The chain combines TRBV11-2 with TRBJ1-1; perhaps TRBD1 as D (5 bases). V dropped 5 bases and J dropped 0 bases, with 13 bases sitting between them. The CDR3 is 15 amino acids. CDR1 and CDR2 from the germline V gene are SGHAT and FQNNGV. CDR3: CASSPGTVMNTEAFF. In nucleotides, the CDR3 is TGTGCCAGCAGCCCCGGGACCGTAATGAACACTGAAGCTTTCTTT.

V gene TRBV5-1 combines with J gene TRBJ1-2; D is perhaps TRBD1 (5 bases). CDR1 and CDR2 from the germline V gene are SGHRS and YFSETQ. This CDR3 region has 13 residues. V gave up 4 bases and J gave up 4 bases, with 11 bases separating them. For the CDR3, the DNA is TGCGCCAGCAGCCCCGGGGACCTCTATGGCTACACCTTC. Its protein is CASSPGDLYGYTF.

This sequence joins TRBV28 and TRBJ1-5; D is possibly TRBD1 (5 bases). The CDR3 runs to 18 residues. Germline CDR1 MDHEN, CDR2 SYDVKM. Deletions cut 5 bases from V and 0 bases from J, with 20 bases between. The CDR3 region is CASSPLGARDGSNQPQHF. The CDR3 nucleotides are TGTGCCAGCAGTCCGTTAGGGGCCCGGGACGGTAGCAATCAGCCCCAGCATTTT.